The 32 T cell receptor beta chains given below trace back to one sample, sequenced in a study of PD-L1 blockade in urothelial cancer. Time point in this sample: pretreatment peripheral blood. Sequencing used immunoSEQ multiplex PCR; TCRdb keeps in-frame clones, though not all of them. The sample records 100,000 to 150,000 clones, approximately 88% being singletons. Source: PBMCs, taken around atezolizumab (anti-PD-L1) treatment. These receptors came from a man in his fifties or sixties with urothelial cancer.

The gene calls are TRBV6-6 and TRBJ1-3; 8 nucleotides agree with TRBD1. V shed 4 bases, J shed 8 bases, and the junction held 7 bases outside the gene matches. The CDR3 runs to 14 residues. The germline CDR1 and CDR2 sequences are MNHNY and SVGAGI (reference sequence). CDR3 nucleotides: TGTGCCAGCAGTTGGGCACAGGGGGTGCACACCATATATTTT. It is translated as CASSWAQGVHTIYF.

The rearrangement uses TRBV10-2 and TRBJ2-1; 9 bases fit TRBD2. The J segment lost 9 bases and the V segment lost 6 bases, leaving 15 bases of the junction unmatched. There are 16 residues in the CDR3. The germline gives CDR1 WSHSY, CDR2 SAAADI. The CDR3 nucleotides read TGCGCCAGCAGGGATGGGACCAGCGGGAGGCCGGGTGAGCAGTTCTTC. Protein: CASRDGTSGRPGEQFF.

The chain is built from TRBV28 and TRBJ2-3; D may be TRBD2 (5 bases). CDR3 length: 13 residues. Trimming took 8 bases from V and 3 from J, leaving 12 bases between them. Germline V gene data show CDR1 as MDHEN and CDR2 as SYDVKM. The CDR3 spells CASGPGNTDTQYF. CDR3 coding DNA: TGTGCCAGCGGGCCGGGAAATACAGATACGCAGTATTTT. Full variable domain (remainder filled in from reference TRBV28 and TRBJ2-3): DVKVTQSSRYLVKRTGEKVFLECVQDMDHENMFWYRQDPGLGLRLIYFSYDVKMKEKGDIPEGYSVSREKKERFSLILESASTNQTSMYLCASGPGNTDTQYFGPGTRLTVL.

The chain carries TRBV6-5 and TRBJ2-7; the match to TRBD2 covers 7 bases. With V trimmed by 2 bases and J by 6 bases, 10 bases remained unmatched. Germline lookup yields CDR1 MNHEY and CDR2 SVGAGI. This CDR3 contains 15 residues. The CDR3 here is CASSYTRTSRGEQYF. The CDR3 region has the DNA TGTGCCAGCAGTTACACGCGGACTAGTAGGGGCGAGCAGTACTTC.

This clone has only one observation. The V and J genes are TRBV11-2 and TRBJ2-1, with TRBD2 identical over 12 bases. This CDR3 is 17 amino acids long. Trimming cost V 1 base and J 13 bases; bases outside gene matches: 14. Per the germline V gene, CDR1 is SGHAT and CDR2 is FQNNGV. The DNA for the CDR3 is TGTGCCAGCAGCTTAGGGCTAGCGGGAGGGTCAAGTTCAAAACAGTTCTTC. Amino acids: CASSLGLAGGSSSKQFF. The entire variable domain, with the rest obtained from reference TRBV11-2 and TRBJ2-1, is as follows: EAGVAQSPRYKIIEKRQSVAFWCNPISGHATLYWYQQILGQGPKLLIQFQNNGVVDDSQLPKDRFSAERLKGVDSTLKIQPAKLEDSAVYLCASSLGLAGGSSSKQFFGPGTRLTVL.

The J gene is TRBJ2-3, the V gene TRBV6-6, with TRBD1 identical over 9 bases. The CDR3 length is 13 residues. CDR1 and CDR2 (germline): MNHNY, SVGAGI (reference sequence). The trim removed 5 bases at V and 6 bases at J, leaving 3 bases unmatched. This CDR3 is CASSRDRDDTQYF. In DNA form, the CDR3 reads TGTGCCAGCAGTCGGGACAGGGATGATACGCAGTATTTT.

The V and J genes are TRBV7-2 and TRBJ2-7; D is uncertain. Trimming pared 1 base from V and 5 bases from J, leaving 15 bases between. The CDR3 covers 15 residues. Germline V gene lookup returns CDR1 SGHTA and CDR2 FQGNSA. This chain's CDR3 is CASSLELSFSHEQYF. The CDR3, as DNA: TGTGCCAGCAGCTTAGAGCTCTCGTTTAGCCACGAGCAGTACTTC.

This chain connects TRBV9 to TRBJ2-1; TRBD2 agrees at 12 bases. V shed 5 bases and J 4 bases; nucleotides not matched to a gene: 13. CDR1 is SGDLS, CDR2 YYNGEE, per germline. The CDR3 contains 18 residues. CDR3 DNA sequence: TGTGCCAGCAGTGAACTAGCGGGAGGTTCCCTCCCTTACAATGAGCAGTTCTTC. This translates into CASSELAGGSLPYNEQFF.

This clone appeared a single time. The chain combines TRBV5-1 with TRBJ2-4; TRBD1 might be the D (7 bases). Germline V gives CDR1 SGHRS, CDR2 YFSETQ. The CDR3 runs to 14 residues. The V and J ends lost 4 bases and 7 bases respectively, with 15 bases between them. This CDR3 reads CASSGGTARNIQYF. CDR3 nucleotides: TGCGCCAGCAGCGGGGGGACAGCCAGGAACATTCAGTACTTC.

The J gene is TRBJ1-1, the V gene TRBV5-5; no reliable D call. Germline values: CDR1 SGHKS, CDR2 YYEKEE (reference sequence). The CDR3 is made up of 14 amino acids. Deletions cut 1 base from V and 4 bases from J, with 11 bases between. The CDR3 region is CASSLLQSGTEAFF. The CDR3 DNA follows: TGTGCCAGCAGCTTGTTACAGTCCGGCACTGAAGCTTTCTTT. Using reference TRBV5-5 and TRBJ1-1 for the parts outside the CDR3, the full variable domain is DAGVTQSPTHLIKTRGQQVTLRCSPISGHKSVSWYQQVLGQGPQFIFQYYEKEERGRGNFPDRFSARQFPNYSSELNVNALLLGDSALYLCASSLLQSGTEAFFGQGTRLTVV.

The chain uses TRBV2 and TRBJ1-1, with unresolved D. The CDR3 spans 13 residues. V was cut by 8 bases and J by 0 bases, with 10 bases left in between. Germline CDR1 and CDR2: SNHLY and FYNNEI. Here the CDR3 DNA reads TGTGCCAGCGGCGGGTATATGAACACTGAAGCTTTCTTT. It encodes CASGGYMNTEAFF.

V and J are TRBV28 and TRBJ1-3; the D is unclear. Germline CDR1 reads MDHEN; CDR2 reads SYDVKM. Trimming shortened V by 1 base and J by 6 bases, and 13 bases separated the two germline ends. The CDR3 has 15 residues. This CDR3 is CASSLLGGRLNTIYF. In DNA, the CDR3 is TGTGCCAGCAGTTTATTAGGAGGACGGTTAAACACCATATATTTT. Full variable domain (outside the CDR3, taken from reference TRBV28 and TRBJ1-3): DVKVTQSSRYLVKRTGEKVFLECVQDMDHENMFWYRQDPGLGLRLIYFSYDVKMKEKGDIPEGYSVSREKKERFSLILESASTNQTSMYLCASSLLGGRLNTIYFGEGSWLTVV.

The chain is built from TRBV4-1 and TRBJ2-3; no definite D call. V was trimmed by 0 bases and J by 5 bases, leaving 9 bases between them. From germline, CDR1 is MGHRA and CDR2 YSYEKL. The CDR3 consists of 14 residues. CDR3 nucleotide sequence: TGCGCCAGCAGCCAAGATAGCCCCGGAGATACGCAGTATTTT. Translated: CASSQDSPGDTQYF.

This rearrangement joins TRBV7-6 to TRBJ2-3; D remains unclear. This CDR3 comprises 14 residues. Looked up from germline, CDR1 is SGHVS and CDR2 is FNYEAQ. Trimming pared 6 bases from V and 4 bases from J, leaving 14 bases between. CDR3 nucleotide sequence: TGTGCCAGCAGTCCTTGGATGGGCCCAGATACGCAGTATTTT. Its protein product is CASSPWMGPDTQYF.

The rearrangement joins TRBV2 to TRBJ2-5; 7 bases align to TRBD2. Germline CDR1 SNHLY, CDR2 FYNNEI. Unmatched junction bases numbered 16, after V lost 7 bases and J lost 5 bases. The CDR3 extends over 16 amino acids. For the CDR3, the DNA is TGTGCCAGCACTTGGAAAAGCGGGAACCGGGGGGAGACCCAGTACTTC. It is translated as CASTWKSGNRGETQYF.

V is TRBV30 and J is TRBJ1-3, with no clear D. Trimming left V 5 bases short and J 0 bases short, with 14 bases between. The germline V gene has CDR1 GTSNPN and CDR2 SVGIG (reference sequence). The CDR3 is made up of 15 amino acids. The CDR3 bases are TGTGCCTGGGCCCATTATTCGAGCTCTGGAAACACCATATATTTT. Amino acids: CAWAHYSSSGNTIYF.

The gene calls are TRBV5-1 and TRBJ1-2; perhaps TRBD1 as D (6 bases). Between the trimmed V and J ends, which lost 4 bases and 1 base, there was a span of 11 bases. CDR3 length: 14 amino acids. In germline, CDR1 is SGHRS, CDR2 YFSETQ. The CDR3 region is CASSPGVINYGYTF. CDR3 DNA sequence: TGCGCCAGCAGCCCAGGGGTGATTAACTATGGCTACACCTTC.

In DNA form, the CDR3 reads TGTGCCACCAGCCTCGACAGGGTGGGACTGTTTTTT. Translation gives CATSLDRVGLFF. V is TRBV15 and J is TRBJ1-4, with 7 bases identical to TRBD1. The germline V gene has CDR1 LNHNV and CDR2 YYDKDF (reference sequence). CDR3 size: 12 residues. Losses at the gene ends were 5 bases for V and 13 bases for J; bases not matched to a gene: 7.

The genes are TRBV7-9 and TRBJ2-7; D is uncertain. Germline-derived CDR1 and CDR2 are SEHNR and FQNEAQ (reference sequence). The CDR3 extends over 12 amino acids. V was shortened by 5 bases and J by 10 bases, with 15 bases between the two germline ends. CDR3 residues: CASSPQSGSQYF. The CDR3 bases are TGTGCCAGCAGCCCCCAGTCAGGATCCCAGTACTTC. The full variable domain, with the rest looked up from reference TRBV7-9 and TRBJ2-7, is DTGVSQNPRHKITKRGQNVTFRCDPISEHNRLYWYRQTLGQGPEFLTYFQNEAQLEKSRLLSDRFSAERPKGSFSTLEIQRTEQGDSAMYLCASSPQSGSQYFGPGTRLTVT.

This rearrangement joins TRBV28 to TRBJ2-7, with 8 positions matching TRBD1. CDR1 MDHEN and CDR2 SYDVKM come from the germline V gene. V shed 4 bases, J shed 1 base, and the junction held 6 bases outside the gene matches. This CDR3 is built from 15 residues. The CDR3 loop reads CASSSAGTGSYEQYF. In DNA, the CDR3 is TGTGCCAGCAGTTCCGCCGGGACAGGATCCTACGAGCAGTACTTC.

The gene calls are TRBV7-9 and TRBJ1-2, with 7 bases fitting TRBD1. The CDR3 is 11 amino acids. Germline V gene lookup returns CDR1 SEHNR and CDR2 FQNEAQ (reference sequence). V gave up 5 bases and J gave up 8 bases; unmatched junction bases: 2. The CDR3 sequence is CASSPGQGYTF. As DNA, the CDR3 is TGTGCCAGCAGCCCGGGACAGGGCTACACCTTC.

The V gene is TRBV28, the J gene TRBJ1-1; no reliable D call. The CDR3 is 16 amino acids. From germline, CDR1 is MDHEN and CDR2 SYDVKM. Trimming left V 3 bases short and J 10 bases short, with 24 bases between. This CDR3 is CASSLVRTSRGAGAFF. In DNA, the CDR3 is TGTGCCAGCAGTTTGGTTCGCACGTCACGCGGAGCCGGAGCTTTCTTT.

This clone was detected a few times. V is TRBV28 and J is TRBJ1-2, with 7 bases lining up with TRBD1. Germline CDR1 is MDHEN and CDR2 is SYDVKM. CDR3 length equals 14 residues. Trimming removed 4 bases from V and 5 bases from J; junction bases left unmatched: 7. CDR3 protein: CASSSMTGRYGYTF. Here the CDR3 DNA reads TGTGCCAGCAGTTCCATGACAGGGCGGTATGGCTACACCTTC.

On this clone itself: The same CDR3 is also encoded by other DNA sequences in this sample. This chain joins TRBV7-2 and TRBJ1-2; tentatively, D is TRBD1 (6 bases). V lost 5 bases and J lost 2, with 9 bases in between. CDR3 length equals 13 residues. CDR1 SGHTA and CDR2 FQGNSA come from the germline V gene. The CDR3 reads CASSPDRNYGYTF. The DNA of the CDR3 is TGTGCCAGCAGCCCCGACAGGAACTATGGCTACACCTTC.

Regarding this clone: It is unclear where the CDR3 begins or ends on the DNA, so no DNA is shown, and the CDR3 is as TCRdb lists it. The chain has TRBV29-1 and TRBJ1-4; TRBD1 was called by the table and not checked on the DNA. Germline V lookup: CDR1 SQVTM, CDR2 ANQGSEA. Including both end residues, the CDR3 is 13 amino acids long. This CDR3 is CSVGGQGVKNCFF.

The V call is TRBV6-1, the J call TRBJ2-1; 10 bases agree with TRBD2. Trimming cost V 5 bases and J 7 bases; bases outside gene matches: 8. Germline CDR1 MNHNS, CDR2 SASEGT. This CDR3 comprises 15 residues. The CDR3 sequence is CASSRTSGMGNEQFF. CDR3 coding DNA: TGTGCCAGCAGTCGTACTAGCGGGATGGGGAATGAGCAGTTCTTC.

The chain uses TRBV28 and TRBJ1-1; 12 bases agree with TRBD1. CDR3 length: 17 amino acids. Unmatched junction bases numbered 9, after V lost 5 bases and J lost 2 bases. CDR1 and CDR2 from the germline V gene are MDHEN and SYDVKM. The CDR3 protein is CASSGPGQGARNTEAFF. As DNA, the CDR3 is TGTGCCAGCAGTGGGCCGGGACAGGGGGCGCGAAACACTGAAGCTTTCTTT.

The rearrangement uses TRBV9 and TRBJ2-3; 8 bases agree with TRBD2. The V and J ends lost 0 bases and 3 bases, in that order; junction bases with no gene match: 15. The CDR3 runs to 19 residues. CDR1 is SGDLS and CDR2 is YYNGEE in the germline V gene. This CDR3 is CASSVEASGSWTATDTQYF. In nucleotides, the CDR3 is TGTGCCAGCAGCGTAGAGGCCAGCGGGAGTTGGACGGCAACAGATACGCAGTATTTT.

This sequence joins TRBV6-1 and TRBJ2-5; 7 nucleotides agree with TRBD2. The germline V gene has CDR1 MNHNS and CDR2 SASEGT. The CDR3 extends over 15 amino acids. V shed 0 bases, J shed 2 bases, and the junction held 3 bases outside the gene matches. CDR3 in DNA: TGTGCCAGCAGTGAAGCGGGACTAAGACAAGAGACCCAGTACTTC. It codes for CASSEAGLRQETQYF.

This clone was detected once. This rearrangement joins TRBV11-2 to TRBJ2-3, with D possibly being TRBD1 (6 bases). Germline assignment: CDR1 SGHAT and CDR2 FQNNGV. Between the trimmed V and J ends, which lost 5 bases and 9 bases, there was a span of 15 bases. The CDR3 is made up of 13 amino acids. CDR3 nucleotides: TGTGCCAGCAGCGGGACATACAAGGGCACGCAGTATTTT. It translates to CASSGTYKGTQYF.

This rearrangement joins TRBV6-5 to TRBJ1-2; D is possibly TRBD1 (5 bases). Germline assignment: CDR1 MNHEY and CDR2 SVGAGI. The CDR3 is made up of 15 amino acids. V gave up 5 bases and J gave up 4 bases, with 17 bases separating them. CDR3 bases: TGTGCCAGCAGTACCCACCGACAGTCCGGCTATGGCTACACCTTC. Translation gives CASSTHRQSGYGYTF.

The chain couples TRBV5-1 to TRBJ1-1; D unresolved. Germline V CDR1 and CDR2: SGHRS, YFSETQ. The length of the CDR3 is 14 residues. The V gene lost 0 bases and the J gene lost 4 bases, with 10 bases spanning the gap. CDR3 loop: CASSLGGVGTEAFF. For the CDR3, the DNA is TGCGCCAGCAGCTTGGGCGGGGTGGGCACTGAAGCTTTCTTT.